The sample holds a few counts of the clone carrying this T cell receptor beta chain. This CDR3 is built from 14 residues. Target depth was 1 in 200,000 to 1 in 1 million T cells, about 10x per clonotype. Produced via immunoSEQ multiplex PCR; TCRdb's table is partial and in-frame only. The sample yields about 200,000 clones, more than 75% seen once. The data were taken from a study of cytotoxic CD8 clonotypes in ibrutinib-treated CLL. The chain links TRBV21-1 to TRBJ2-5; TRBD1 reflects the table's D call only, with no check against the DNA. TRBV21-1 is a pseudogene locus. The receptor comes from a human donor with chronic lymphocytic leukemia. Sequenced material: PBMCs, taken after 12 months of ibrutinib treatment. The CDR3 here is CASTNGQGKETQYF. The CDR3 nucleotides are TGTGCCAGCACCAACGGACAGGGTAAAGAGACCCAGTACTTC.